The present T cell receptor (beta chain) was sequenced within a study of blood T cell repertoires in COVID-19. There are 13 residues in the CDR3. Deletions cut 5 bases from V and 5 bases from J, with 16 bases between. The germline V gene encodes CDR1 GTSNPN and CDR2 SVGIG (reference sequence). Assay used: immunoSEQ multiplex PCR; TCRdb lists only in-frame clones, some missing. The repertoire consists of around 75,000 clones, with roughly nine tenths occurring once and the leading ten covering roughly 3.9%. The rearrangement joins TRBV30 to TRBJ2-7; possible D gene TRBD1, 6 bases. The sequenced sample was peripheral blood. This clonotype was obtained from a man between 65 and 85 years old with active COVID-19. CDR3 in amino acids: CAWAEQGFHEQYF. The CDR3 DNA reads TGTGCCTGGGCTGAACAGGGTTTCCACGAGCAGTACTTC.